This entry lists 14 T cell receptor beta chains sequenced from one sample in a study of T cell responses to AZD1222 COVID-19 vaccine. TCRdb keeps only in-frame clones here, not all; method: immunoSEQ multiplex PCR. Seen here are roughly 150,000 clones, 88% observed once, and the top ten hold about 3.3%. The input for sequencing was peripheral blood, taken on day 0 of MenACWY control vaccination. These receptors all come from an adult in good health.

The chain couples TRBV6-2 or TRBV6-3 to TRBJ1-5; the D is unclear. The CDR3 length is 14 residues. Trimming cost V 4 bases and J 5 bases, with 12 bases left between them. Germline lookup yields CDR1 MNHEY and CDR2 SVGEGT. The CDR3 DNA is TGTGCCAGCAGTTCCCACATGGGCGATCAGCCCCAGCATTTT. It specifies CASSSHMGDQPQHF.

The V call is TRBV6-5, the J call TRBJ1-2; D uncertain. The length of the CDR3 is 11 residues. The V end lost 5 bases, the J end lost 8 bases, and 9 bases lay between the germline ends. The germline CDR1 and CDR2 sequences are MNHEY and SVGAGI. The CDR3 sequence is CASSPQWGYTF. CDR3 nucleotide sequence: TGTGCCAGCAGTCCCCAATGGGGCTACACCTTC.

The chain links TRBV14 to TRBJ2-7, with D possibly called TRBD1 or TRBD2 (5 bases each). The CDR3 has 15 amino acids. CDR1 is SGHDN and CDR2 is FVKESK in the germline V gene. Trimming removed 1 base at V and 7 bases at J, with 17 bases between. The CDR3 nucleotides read TGTGCCAGCAGCCAAGTACGGGACCCGCTGGGTGAGCAGTACTTC. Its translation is CASSQVRDPLGEQYF.

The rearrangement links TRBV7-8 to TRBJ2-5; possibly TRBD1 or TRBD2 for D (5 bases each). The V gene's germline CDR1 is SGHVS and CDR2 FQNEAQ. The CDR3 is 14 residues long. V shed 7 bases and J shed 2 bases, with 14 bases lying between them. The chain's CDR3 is CASTEGPVQETQYF. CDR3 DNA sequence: TGTGCCAGCACCGAGGGACCAGTTCAAGAGACCCAGTACTTC.

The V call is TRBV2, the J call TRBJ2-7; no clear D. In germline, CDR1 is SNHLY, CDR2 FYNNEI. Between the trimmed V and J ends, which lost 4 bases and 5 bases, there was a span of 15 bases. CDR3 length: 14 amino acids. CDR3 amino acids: CASSADGVRNEQYF. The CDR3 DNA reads TGTGCCAGCAGTGCAGACGGAGTGCGGAACGAGCAGTACTTC.

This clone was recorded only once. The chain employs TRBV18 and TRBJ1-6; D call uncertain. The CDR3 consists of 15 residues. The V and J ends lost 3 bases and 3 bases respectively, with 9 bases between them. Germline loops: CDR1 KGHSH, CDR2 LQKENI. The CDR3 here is CASSPAGDYNSPLHF. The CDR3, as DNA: TGTGCCAGCTCACCGGCAGGAGACTATAATTCACCCCTCCACTTT.

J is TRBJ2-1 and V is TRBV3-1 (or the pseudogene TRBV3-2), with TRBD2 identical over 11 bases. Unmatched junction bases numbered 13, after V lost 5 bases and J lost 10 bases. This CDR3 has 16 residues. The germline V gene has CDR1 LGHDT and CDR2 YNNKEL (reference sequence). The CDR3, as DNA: TGTGCCAGCAGCGTCCTTTCGGGACTAGCGGTGGACGAGCAGTTCTTC. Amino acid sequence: CASSVLSGLAVDEQFF.

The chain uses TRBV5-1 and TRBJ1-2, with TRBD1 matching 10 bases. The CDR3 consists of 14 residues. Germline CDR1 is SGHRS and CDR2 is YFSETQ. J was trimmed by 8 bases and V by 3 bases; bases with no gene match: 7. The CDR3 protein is CASSYTTGGAGYTF. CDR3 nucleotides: TGCGCCAGCAGCTATACGACAGGGGGCGCGGGCTACACCTTC.

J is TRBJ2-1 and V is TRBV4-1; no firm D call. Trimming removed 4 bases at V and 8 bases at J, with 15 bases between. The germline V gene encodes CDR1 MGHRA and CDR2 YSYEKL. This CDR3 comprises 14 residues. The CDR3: CASSPIVYGDEQFF. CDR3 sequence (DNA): TGCGCCAGCAGCCCAATAGTATACGGTGATGAGCAGTTCTTC.

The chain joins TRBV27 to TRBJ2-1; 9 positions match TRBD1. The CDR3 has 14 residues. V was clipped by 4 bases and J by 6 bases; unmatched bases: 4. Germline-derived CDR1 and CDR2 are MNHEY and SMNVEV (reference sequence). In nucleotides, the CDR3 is TGTGCCAGCAGTTCTTTGACAGGGGGCAATGAGCAGTTCTTC. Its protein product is CASSSLTGGNEQFF.

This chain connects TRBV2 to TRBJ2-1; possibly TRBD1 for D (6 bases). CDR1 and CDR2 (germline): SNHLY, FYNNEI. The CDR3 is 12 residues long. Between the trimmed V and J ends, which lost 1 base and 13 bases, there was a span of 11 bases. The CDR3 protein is CASSEDRGQQFF. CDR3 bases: TGTGCCAGCAGTGAAGATAGGGGACAACAGTTCTTC.

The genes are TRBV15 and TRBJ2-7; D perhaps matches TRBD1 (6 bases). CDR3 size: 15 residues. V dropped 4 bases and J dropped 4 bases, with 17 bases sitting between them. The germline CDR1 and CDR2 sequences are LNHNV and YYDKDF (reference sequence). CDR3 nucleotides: TGTGCCACCAGCACCCGAAGGCAGGGGAGTTACGAGCAGTACTTC. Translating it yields CATSTRRQGSYEQYF.

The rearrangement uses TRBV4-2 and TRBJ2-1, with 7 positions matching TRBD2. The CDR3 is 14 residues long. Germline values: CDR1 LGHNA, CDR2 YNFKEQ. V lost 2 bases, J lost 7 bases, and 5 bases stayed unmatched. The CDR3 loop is CASSQLISGNEQFF. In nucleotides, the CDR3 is TGTGCCAGCAGCCAACTAATTAGCGGGAATGAGCAGTTCTTC.

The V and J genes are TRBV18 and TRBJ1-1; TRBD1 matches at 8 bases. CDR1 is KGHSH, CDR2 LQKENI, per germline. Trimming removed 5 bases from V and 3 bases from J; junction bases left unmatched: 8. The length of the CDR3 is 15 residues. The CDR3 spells CASSRDRGGDTEAFF. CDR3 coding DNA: TGTGCCAGCTCAAGAGACAGGGGAGGTGACACTGAAGCTTTCTTT.